The 5 T cell receptor beta chains presented below share a single source sample, sequenced in a study of cytomegalovirus exposure and HLA in healthy donors. PCR was performed using 60 Vbeta and 13 Jbeta primers. Repertoires were generated with immunoSEQ multiplex PCR, while TCRdb's copy carries only in-frame clones and drops some. The data contain about 99,000 clones, more than 65% of them singletons. Sequencing input: PBMCs. These receptors came from a woman aged 18-29 years in good health and CMV-seropositive.

The chain couples TRBV4-3 to TRBJ2-1; TRBD2 matches 8 bases. V trimming: 3 bases; J trimming: 7 bases; junction bases outside the gene matches: 17. CDR3 length: 18 amino acids. Germline CDR1 reads LGHNA; CDR2 reads YSLEER. CDR3 protein: CASSQMTDIAGLGNEQFF. In DNA form, the CDR3 reads TGCGCCAGCAGCCAGATGACAGACATAGCGGGACTAGGTAATGAGCAGTTCTTC.

The CDR3 sequence is CASMAGFQVNEQFF. The CDR3 region has the DNA TGTGCCAGCATGGCGGGGTTCCAAGTGAATGAGCAGTTCTTC. V is TRBV27 and J is TRBJ2-1, with D tentatively TRBD2 (6 bases). V lost 7 bases and J 7 bases, leaving 17 bases between the germline ends. The CDR3 is 14 amino acids. Germline V gene data show CDR1 as MNHEY and CDR2 as SMNVEV (reference sequence).

The rearrangement uses TRBV18 and TRBJ2-7; 7 positions match TRBD1. This CDR3 is built from 13 residues. Trimming took 2 bases from V and 9 from J; bases not matched to a gene: 7. Germline-derived CDR1 and CDR2 are KGHSH and LQKENI. The CDR3 DNA follows: TGTGCCAGCTCACCAGGGACAGACGATTTGCAGTACTTC. Amino acids: CASSPGTDDLQYF. Complete variable domain (other parts from reference TRBV18 and TRBJ2-7): NAGVMQNPRHLVRRRGQEARLRCSPMKGHSHVYWYRQLPEEGLKFMVYLQKENIIDESGMPKERFSAEFPKEGPSILRIQQVVRGDSAAYFCASSPGTDDLQYFGPGTRLTVT.

V is TRBV14 and J is TRBJ1-6; D perhaps matches TRBD1 (5 bases). Germline V gene data show CDR1 as SGHDN and CDR2 as FVKESK. With 4 bases removed from V and 0 bases from J, the gap between germline ends came to 16 bases. This CDR3 has 18 residues. The CDR3 nucleotides read TGTGCCAGCAGCCGGATCAGGGTTCTGAGCTCCTATAATTCACCCCTCCACTTT. This codes for CASSRIRVLSSYNSPLHF.

This clone was counted a few times. The V gene is TRBV5-1, the J gene TRBJ2-1; 10 nucleotides align to TRBD1. From germline, CDR1 is SGHRS and CDR2 YFSETQ. Germline trimming cut 6 bases from V and 10 bases from J; bases unmatched to any gene: 1. The CDR3 extends over 11 amino acids. The CDR3 protein is CASKTGGEQFF. The CDR3 DNA reads TGCGCCAGCAAGACAGGGGGCGAGCAGTTCTTC.